This T cell receptor beta chain was profiled in a study of shared clonotypes between healthy human individuals. Several immunoSEQ plates held equal portions of the genomic DNA taken from each subset. Original handling: From ImmunoSEQ came sequences covering only the junction and carrying no quality scores, so filtering differed. Only in-frame clones appear in the TCRdb table, and some are missing; sequencing was by immunoSEQ multiplex PCR. V and J calls and clone size are copied from that table; D and trimming were computed from the DNA. The sample holds some 2 million clones, roughly 95% seen once. With respect to this clone: What it binds is not known. The sample holds other DNA sequences that translate to the same CDR3.

Terminally differentiated effector memory CD45RA+ cells were left out of the naive CD8 fraction, which was CD45RO-negative and positively selected for CCR7. The study's findings and limits: Clonotype sharing among donors, it was expected, would be affected by sequencing depth. Shared clonotypes across all four donors exceeded non-shared ones in generation probability.

The source of this sequence is a man aged 18 to 29 in good health. The sequencing input was naive CD8+ T cells sorted from blood.

This CDR3 is CASSQDNGYEQYF. The DNA of the CDR3 is TGCGCCAGCAGCCAAGATAACGGCTACGAGCAGTACTTC. This sequence joins TRBV4-3 and TRBJ2-7; no clear D. This CDR3 is built from 13 residues. The germline gives CDR1 LGHNA, CDR2 YSLEER. The germline V and J ends were trimmed by 0 bases and 3 bases, with 6 bases remaining between them.